These 27 T cell receptor beta chains came from one sample sequenced in a study of T cell changes during pregnancy in multiple sclerosis. Sequencing was performed with immunoSEQ multiplex PCR; in TCRdb, only in-frame clones are kept and a portion is missing. The sample comprises about 24,000 clones, around 86% of which are singletons, and 1% rests with the top ten. The material was CD4+ T cells from peripheral blood mononuclear cells, obtained in the second trimester of pregnancy. The receptors stem from a female donor in good health, enrolled as a control in a pregnancy study.

The rearrangement links TRBV25-1 to TRBJ2-1, with D unclear. Trimming shortened V by 8 bases and J by 3 bases, and 5 bases separated the two germline ends. CDR1 is MGHDK, CDR2 SYGVNS, per germline. This CDR3 region has 11 residues. Here the CDR3 reads CASSFYNEQFF. The CDR3 DNA reads as TGTGCCAGCTCTTTCTACAATGAGCAGTTCTTC. Drawing the rest from reference TRBV25-1 and TRBJ2-1, the complete variable domain is EADIYQTPRYLVIGTGKKITLECSQTMGHDKMYWYQQDPGMELHLIHYSYGVNSTEKGDLSSESTVSRIRTEHFPLTLESARPSHTSQYLCASSFYNEQFFGPGTRLTVL.

This chain uses TRBV5-1 with TRBJ2-4; TRBD2 agrees at 7 bases. CDR3 size: 14 residues. The V and J ends lost 7 bases and 4 bases, in that order; junction bases with no gene match: 8. Germline CDR1 and CDR2: SGHRS and YFSETQ. For the CDR3, the DNA is TGCGCCAGCTCCCGGGGAGGGGCAAAAAACATTCAGTACTTC. It translates to CASSRGGAKNIQYF.

The V call is TRBV19, the J call TRBJ1-4, with 7 bases fitting TRBD1. The germline CDR1 and CDR2 sequences are LNHDA and SQIVND (reference sequence). This CDR3 contains 14 residues. With V trimmed by 6 bases and J by 5 bases, 6 bases remained unmatched. The DNA of the CDR3 is TGTGCCAGTAGCGGGACAGTGGTCAATGAAAAACTGTTTTTT. The encoded protein is CASSGTVVNEKLFF.

The V and J genes are TRBV27 and TRBJ2-5; 10 bases are a match to TRBD2. CDR1 and CDR2 from the germline V gene are MNHEY and SMNVEV (reference sequence). The CDR3 runs 16 residues. J gave up 5 bases and V 3 bases, and 9 bases lay outside the gene matches. CDR3 loop: CASSFLSGRSGETQYF. DNA for the CDR3: TGTGCCAGCAGTTTCCTTAGCGGGAGGTCGGGGGAGACCCAGTACTTC.

This chain joins TRBV28 and TRBJ1-1; D may be TRBD1 (5 bases). Germline V gene lookup returns CDR1 MDHEN and CDR2 SYDVKM. This CDR3 has 15 amino acids. Trimming removed 2 bases from V and 3 bases from J, with 13 bases in between. The CDR3 is CASSLGGGGDTEAFF. In DNA, the CDR3 is TGTGCCAGCAGTTTAGGGGGGGGTGGAGACACTGAAGCTTTCTTT. Drawing the rest from reference TRBV28 and TRBJ1-1, the complete variable domain is DVKVTQSSRYLVKRTGEKVFLECVQDMDHENMFWYRQDPGLGLRLIYFSYDVKMKEKGDIPEGYSVSREKKERFSLILESASTNQTSMYLCASSLGGGGDTEAFFGQGTRLTVV.

J is TRBJ1-1 and V is TRBV6-5; 7 nucleotides agree with TRBD1. This CDR3 has 16 amino acids. Looked up from germline, CDR1 is MNHEY and CDR2 is SVGAGI. V gave up 2 bases and J gave up 3 bases; unmatched junction bases: 9. In DNA form, the CDR3 reads TGTGCCAGCAGTTACAAATGGACAGGAGGGTACACTGAAGCTTTCTTT. This encodes CASSYKWTGGYTEAFF.

V gene TRBV12-5 combines with J gene TRBJ2-5; the match to TRBD2 covers 9 bases. Germline V gene lookup returns CDR1 LGHNT and CDR2 FRNRAP. V trimming: 4 bases; J trimming: 0 bases; junction bases outside the gene matches: 9. CDR3 size: 17 residues. DNA of the CDR3: TGTGCTAGTGGTTCCTCTCGACTAGCGGAGAACCAAGAGACCCAGTACTTC. Its protein product is CASGSSRLAENQETQYF.

This clone appeared a few times. The chain links TRBV5-1 to TRBJ2-2; 10 bases are shared with TRBD1. V lost 0 bases and J lost 5; bases outside the gene matches: 10. This CDR3 region has 18 residues. Per germline, CDR1 SGHRS and CDR2 YFSETQ. The CDR3 DNA follows: TGCGCCAGCAGCTTGGGACAGGGGGCCAACTCGGGTACCGGGGAGCTGTTTTTT. It translates to CASSLGQGANSGTGELFF.

The chain carries TRBV15 and TRBJ1-2, with D possibly matching TRBD1 (5 bases). CDR1 is LNHNV and CDR2 is YYDKDF in the germline V gene (reference sequence). Trimming left V 0 bases short and J 6 bases short, with 17 bases between. The CDR3 loop spans 16 amino acids. The CDR3 DNA sequence: TGTGCCACCAGCAGAGATTGGGCAGGGATTGGGGATGGCTACACCTTC. Its translation is CATSRDWAGIGDGYTF.

The J gene is TRBJ2-7, the V gene TRBV25-1, with 7 bases matching TRBD2. In germline, CDR1 is MGHDK, CDR2 SYGVNS. V was pared by 3 bases and J by 2 bases, with 1 base of the junction left unmatched. The CDR3 covers 13 residues. CDR3 in DNA: TGTGCCAGCAGTGAGGCGGGGGCCTACGAGCAGTACTTC. This codes for CASSEAGAYEQYF.

The chain uses TRBV4-2 and TRBJ2-3; 7 bases line up with TRBD2. V lost 1 base, J lost 4 bases, and 8 bases stayed unmatched. From germline, CDR1 is LGHNA and CDR2 YNFKEQ. The CDR3 extends over 16 amino acids. The CDR3 DNA reads as TGTGCCAGCAGCCAAGGCAACCTAGCGGATTCAGATACGCAGTATTTT. Translation gives CASSQGNLADSDTQYF.

J is TRBJ2-5 and V is TRBV7-2; a possible D gene is TRBD1 (5 bases). V was shortened by 5 bases and J by 4 bases, with 14 bases between the two germline ends. CDR3 size: 14 residues. CDR1 SGHTA and CDR2 FQGNSA come from the germline V gene. The CDR3 protein is CASSRTTVGETQYF. In DNA form, the CDR3 reads TGTGCCAGCAGCCGAACGACAGTAGGAGAGACCCAGTACTTC. The full variable domain, rest sourced from reference TRBV7-2 and TRBJ2-5, is GAGVSQSPSNKVTEKGKDVELRCDPISGHTALYWYRQSLGQGLEFLIYFQGNSAPDKSGLPSDRFSAERTGGSVSTLTIQRTQQEDSAVYLCASSRTTVGETQYFGPGTRLLVL.

This rearrangement joins TRBV27 to TRBJ2-6; D gene ambiguous. Germline loops: CDR1 MNHEY, CDR2 SMNVEV (reference sequence). The CDR3 has 14 residues. Trimming removed 4 bases from V and 0 bases from J, with 4 bases in between. DNA of the CDR3: TGTGCCAGCAGTTCCGGCTCTGGGGCCAACGTCCTGACTTTC. Translated: CASSSGSGANVLTF.

The V call is TRBV9, the J call TRBJ2-5; possibly TRBD2 for D (6 bases). Trimming pared 3 bases from V and 0 bases from J, leaving 15 bases between. From germline, CDR1 is SGDLS and CDR2 YYNGEE. The CDR3 has 16 amino acids. CDR3: CASSGWTTSYQETQYF. In DNA form, the CDR3 reads TGTGCCAGCAGCGGGTGGACTACCTCTTACCAAGAGACCCAGTACTTC.

The chain uses TRBV6-5 and TRBJ1-1; 9 positions agree with TRBD1. The CDR3 length is 15 residues. The J segment lost 4 bases and the V segment lost 5 bases, leaving 8 bases of the junction unmatched. The germline V gene has CDR1 MNHEY and CDR2 SVGAGI. CDR3 nucleotide sequence: TGTGCCAGCAGTAGAACAGGGGGCTTAGTCACTGAAGCTTTCTTT. This codes for CASSRTGGLVTEAFF.

The J gene is TRBJ2-3, the V gene TRBV2; D may be TRBD1 (5 bases). Trimming pared 8 bases from V and 5 bases from J, leaving 17 bases between. Germline CDR1 is SNHLY and CDR2 is FYNNEI. The CDR3 spans 14 residues. The CDR3 is CASERGRVKDTQYF. CDR3 bases: TGTGCCAGCGAAAGAGGCAGGGTAAAAGATACGCAGTATTTT.

V and J are TRBV5-1 and TRBJ2-5; D might be TRBD1 (6 bases). The J call may be incorrect, as the DNA end agrees better with TRBJ2-7. Per germline, CDR1 SGHRS and CDR2 YFSETQ. The CDR3 runs 15 residues. The CDR3 loop reads CASSNRDTHSYEQYF. CDR3 DNA sequence: TGCGCCAGCAGCAACCGGGACACCCACTCCTACGAGCAGTACTTC.

The chain recombines TRBV6-5 with TRBJ2-5; D remains ambiguous. Trimming left V 5 bases short and J 5 bases short, with 18 bases between. This CDR3 contains 15 residues. Germline CDR1 and CDR2: MNHEY and SVGAGI. In DNA, the CDR3 is TGTGCCAGCAGTCTCCCGGGTTCCTCGTCGGAGACCCAGTACTTC. It codes for CASSLPGSSSETQYF.

The V call is TRBV2, the J call TRBJ1-2; no clear D gene. The CDR3 contains 14 residues. Germline V gives CDR1 SNHLY, CDR2 FYNNEI. Between the trimmed V and J ends, which lost 0 bases and 1 base, there was a span of 6 bases. As DNA, the CDR3 is TGTGCCAGCAGTGAAGCGGCGGGTAACTATGGCTACACCTTC. It is translated as CASSEAAGNYGYTF.

The chain combines TRBV6-6 with TRBJ1-2, with TRBD1 matching 7 bases. This CDR3 has 15 residues. Trimming took 3 bases from V and 0 from J; bases not matched to a gene: 4. Germline CDR1 reads MNHNY; CDR2 reads SVGAGI (reference sequence). DNA of the CDR3: TGTGCCAGCAGTTATTGGGACAGAGCTAACTATGGCTACACCTTC. It is translated as CASSYWDRANYGYTF.

The J gene is TRBJ2-5, the V gene TRBV6-5, with D maybe TRBD2 (5 bases). V was pared by 0 bases and J by 5 bases, with 10 bases between. This CDR3 has 14 residues. Germline V gene sequence: CDR1 MNHEY, CDR2 SVGAGI. In DNA form, the CDR3 reads TGTGCCAGCAGTTACTCGATTACGGGGGAGACCCAGTACTTC. Its protein is CASSYSITGETQYF.

The chain combines TRBV7-2 with TRBJ2-1, with TRBD1 identical over 10 bases. Germline values: CDR1 SGHTA, CDR2 FQGNSA. The V and J ends lost 0 bases and 7 bases, in that order; junction bases with no gene match: 9. The CDR3 extends over 17 amino acids. The CDR3 is CASSLARRQGAWNEQFF. The CDR3 DNA reads TGTGCCAGCAGCTTAGCGAGACGACAGGGGGCCTGGAATGAGCAGTTCTTC.

This chain joins TRBV11-2 and TRBJ2-5; 12 nucleotides match TRBD2. Losses at the gene ends were 0 bases for V and 1 base for J; bases not matched to a gene: 6. CDR3 length equals 18 residues. Germline V gene lookup returns CDR1 SGHAT and CDR2 FQNNGV. CDR3 sequence (DNA): TGTGCCAGCAGCTTAGACCCCGGGACTAGCGGGTTCCAAGAGACCCAGTACTTC. This codes for CASSLDPGTSGFQETQYF.

The genes are TRBV2 and TRBJ1-4; tentative D call: TRBD1 (6 bases). CDR1 and CDR2 (germline): SNHLY, FYNNEI. The CDR3 consists of 16 residues. Trimming shortened V by 6 bases and J by 8 bases, and 22 bases separated the two germline ends. CDR3 sequence reads: CASRAVTTGHEEKLFF. In DNA form, the CDR3 reads TGTGCCAGCAGGGCCGTTACTACAGGGCATGAAGAAAAACTGTTTTTT.

J is TRBJ1-2 and V is TRBV20-1; 8 nucleotides match TRBD1. The CDR3 is made up of 10 amino acids. Germline CDR1 DFQATT, CDR2 SNEGSKA (reference sequence). CDR3 loop: CSVGQAGYTF. CDR3 nucleotides: TGCAGCGTGGGACAGGCGGGCTACACCTTC.

The chain has TRBV11-2 and TRBJ1-1, with D perhaps matching TRBD1 (5 bases). In germline, CDR1 is SGHAT, CDR2 FQNNGV. The CDR3 is 13 residues long. V lost 4 bases and J lost 5, with 11 bases in between. The CDR3 reads CASSSPGGTEAFF. The CDR3 region has the DNA TGTGCCAGCAGCTCCCCGGGGGGGACTGAAGCTTTCTTT.

CDR3 DNA: TGTGCCAGCAGTGAAAACAGGGGGAATCAGCCCCAGCATTTT. Translation gives CASSENRGNQPQHF. The chain joins TRBV6-1 to TRBJ1-5; 8 positions match TRBD1. Germline loops: CDR1 MNHNS, CDR2 SASEGT. The CDR3 runs 14 residues. V shed 2 bases, J shed 4 bases, and the junction held 1 base outside the gene matches.